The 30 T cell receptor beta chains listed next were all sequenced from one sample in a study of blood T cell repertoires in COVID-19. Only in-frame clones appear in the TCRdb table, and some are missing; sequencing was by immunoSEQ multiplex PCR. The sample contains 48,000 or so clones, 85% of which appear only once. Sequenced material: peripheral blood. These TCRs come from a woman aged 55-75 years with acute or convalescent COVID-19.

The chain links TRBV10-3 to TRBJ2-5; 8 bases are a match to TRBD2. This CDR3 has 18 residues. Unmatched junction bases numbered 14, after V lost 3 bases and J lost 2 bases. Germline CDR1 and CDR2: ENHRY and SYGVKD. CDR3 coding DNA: TGTGCCATCAGTGACTCGAGAATAGCGGGAAAACCTCAAGAGACCCAGTACTTC. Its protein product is CAISDSRIAGKPQETQYF.

CDR3 sequence reads: CASSLGTETNQPQHF. DNA of the CDR3: TGTGCCAGCAGCCTCGGGACAGAGACCAATCAGCCCCAGCATTTT. The V call is TRBV9, the J call TRBJ1-5, with 7 bases matching TRBD1. Per the germline V gene, CDR1 is SGDLS and CDR2 is YYNGEE. The V gene end was trimmed by 4 bases and the J gene end by 3 bases; junction bases not matched to a gene: 7. CDR3 length equals 15 residues.

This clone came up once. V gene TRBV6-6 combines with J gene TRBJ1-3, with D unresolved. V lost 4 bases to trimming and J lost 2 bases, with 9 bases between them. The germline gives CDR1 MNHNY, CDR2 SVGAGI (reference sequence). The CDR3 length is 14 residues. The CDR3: CASSSGDTGNTIYF. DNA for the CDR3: TGTGCCAGCAGTTCCGGGGATACTGGAAACACCATATATTTT.

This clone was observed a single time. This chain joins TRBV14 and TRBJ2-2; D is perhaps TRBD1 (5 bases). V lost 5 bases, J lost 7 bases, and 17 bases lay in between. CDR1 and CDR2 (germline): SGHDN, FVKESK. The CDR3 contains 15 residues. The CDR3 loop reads CASSARAIRGGELFF. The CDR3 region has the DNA TGTGCCAGCAGCGCACGGGCGATAAGGGGCGGGGAGCTGTTTTTT.

In nucleotides, the CDR3 is TGTGCCAGCAGTTCCCCTCCCCGGACAGCTAACTATGGCTACACCTTC. It yields the protein CASSSPPRTANYGYTF. The chain has TRBV6-5 and TRBJ1-2; D is possibly TRBD1 (6 bases). The CDR3 has 16 amino acids. Germline values: CDR1 MNHEY, CDR2 SVGAGI. V was trimmed by 4 bases and J by 0 bases, leaving 15 bases between them.

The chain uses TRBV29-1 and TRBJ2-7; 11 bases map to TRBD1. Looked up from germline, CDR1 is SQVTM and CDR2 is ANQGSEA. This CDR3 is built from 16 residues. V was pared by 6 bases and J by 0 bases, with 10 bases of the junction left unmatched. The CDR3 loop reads CSVLGQGAGGSYEQYF. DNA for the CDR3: TGCAGCGTGCTTGGACAGGGGGCTGGTGGCTCCTACGAGCAGTACTTC.

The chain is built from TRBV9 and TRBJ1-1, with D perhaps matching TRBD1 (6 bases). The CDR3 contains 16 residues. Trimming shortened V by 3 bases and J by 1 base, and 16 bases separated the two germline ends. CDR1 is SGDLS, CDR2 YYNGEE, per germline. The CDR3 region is CASSEQIQGPNTEAFF. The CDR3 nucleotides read TGTGCCAGCAGCGAACAAATACAGGGACCGAACACTGAAGCTTTCTTT.

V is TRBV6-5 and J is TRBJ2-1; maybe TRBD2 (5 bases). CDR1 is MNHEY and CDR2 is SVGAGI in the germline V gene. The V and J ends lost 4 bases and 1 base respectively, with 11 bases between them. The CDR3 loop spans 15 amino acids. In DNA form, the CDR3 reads TGTGCCAGCAGTTCCGGGATCCAGTCCTACAATGAGCAGTTCTTC. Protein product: CASSSGIQSYNEQFF.

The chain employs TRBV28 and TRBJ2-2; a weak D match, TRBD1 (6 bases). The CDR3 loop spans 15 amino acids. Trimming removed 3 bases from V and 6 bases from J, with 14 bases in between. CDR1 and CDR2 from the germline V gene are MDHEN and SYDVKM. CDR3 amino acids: CASSFVRGRAGELFF. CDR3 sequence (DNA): TGTGCCAGCAGTTTCGTCAGGGGTAGAGCCGGGGAGCTGTTTTTT. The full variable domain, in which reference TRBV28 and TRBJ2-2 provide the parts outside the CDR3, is DVKVTQSSRYLVKRTGEKVFLECVQDMDHENMFWYRQDPGLGLRLIYFSYDVKMKEKGDIPEGYSVSREKKERFSLILESASTNQTSMYLCASSFVRGRAGELFFGEGSRLTVL.

CDR3 nucleotide sequence: TGTGCCAGCAGTCCGGACAGCTCCTACGAGCAGTACTTC. Translating gives CASSPDSSYEQYF. The chain is built from TRBV12-3 or TRBV12-4 and TRBJ2-7, with D perhaps matching TRBD1 (6 bases). The CDR3 consists of 13 residues. The V end lost 5 bases, the J end lost 0 bases, and 8 bases lay between the germline ends.

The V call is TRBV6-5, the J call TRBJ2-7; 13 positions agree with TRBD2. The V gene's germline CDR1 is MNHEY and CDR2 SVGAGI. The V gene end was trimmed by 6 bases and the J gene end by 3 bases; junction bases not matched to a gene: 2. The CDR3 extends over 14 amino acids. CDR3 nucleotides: TGTGCCAGCAGGTGGACTAGCGGGGGCTACGAGCAGTACTTC. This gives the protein CASRWTSGGYEQYF.

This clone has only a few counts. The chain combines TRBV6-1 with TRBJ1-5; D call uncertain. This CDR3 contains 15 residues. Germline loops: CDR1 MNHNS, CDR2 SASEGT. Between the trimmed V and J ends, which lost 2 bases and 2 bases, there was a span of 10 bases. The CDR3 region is CASSEMRAGNQPQHF. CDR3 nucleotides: TGTGCCAGCAGTGAAATGAGGGCGGGCAATCAGCCCCAGCATTTT.

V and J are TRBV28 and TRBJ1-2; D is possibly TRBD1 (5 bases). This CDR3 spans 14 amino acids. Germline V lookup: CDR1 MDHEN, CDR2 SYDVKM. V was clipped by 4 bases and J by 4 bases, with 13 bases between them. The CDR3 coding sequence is TGTGCCAGCAGTTCCCTCGGGGGGGTCTATGGCTACACCTTC. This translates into CASSSLGGVYGYTF.

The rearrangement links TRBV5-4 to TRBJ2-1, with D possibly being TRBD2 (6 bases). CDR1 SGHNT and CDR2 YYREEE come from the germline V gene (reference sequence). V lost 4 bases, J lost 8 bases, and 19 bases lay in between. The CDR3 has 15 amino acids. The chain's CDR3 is CASSQPGARKDEQFF. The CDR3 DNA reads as TGTGCCAGCAGCCAGCCGGGAGCTCGGAAGGATGAGCAGTTCTTC.

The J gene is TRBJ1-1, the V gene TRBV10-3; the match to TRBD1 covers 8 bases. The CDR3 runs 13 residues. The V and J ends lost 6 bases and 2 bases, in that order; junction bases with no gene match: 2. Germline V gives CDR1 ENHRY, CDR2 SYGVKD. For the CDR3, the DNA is TGTGCCATCAGGGACAGGGCCAACACTGAAGCTTTCTTT. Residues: CAIRDRANTEAFF.

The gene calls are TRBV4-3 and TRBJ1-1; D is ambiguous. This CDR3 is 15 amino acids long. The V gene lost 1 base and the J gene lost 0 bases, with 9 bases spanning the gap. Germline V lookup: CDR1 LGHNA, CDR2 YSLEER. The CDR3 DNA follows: TGCGCCAGCAGCCAAGGGGCCCAGATGAACACTGAAGCTTTCTTT. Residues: CASSQGAQMNTEAFF.

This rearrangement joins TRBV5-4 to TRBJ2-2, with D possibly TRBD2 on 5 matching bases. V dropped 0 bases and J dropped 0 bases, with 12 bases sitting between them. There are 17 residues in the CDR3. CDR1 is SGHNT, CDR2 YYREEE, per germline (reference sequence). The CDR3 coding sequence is TGTGCCAGCAGCTTGGGACGGGGATTTTCGAACACCGGGGAGCTGTTTTTT. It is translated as CASSLGRGFSNTGELFF.

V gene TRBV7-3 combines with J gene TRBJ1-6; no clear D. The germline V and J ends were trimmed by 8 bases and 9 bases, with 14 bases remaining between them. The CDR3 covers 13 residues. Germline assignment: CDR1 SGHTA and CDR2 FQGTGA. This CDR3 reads CASSRTITSPLHF. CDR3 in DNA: TGTGCCAGCTCTAGGACTATTACTTCACCCCTCCACTTT.

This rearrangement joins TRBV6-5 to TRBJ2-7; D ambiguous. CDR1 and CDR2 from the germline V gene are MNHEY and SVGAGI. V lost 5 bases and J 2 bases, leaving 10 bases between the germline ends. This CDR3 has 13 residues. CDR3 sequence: CASSLRSTYEQYF. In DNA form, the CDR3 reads TGTGCCAGCAGTCTACGTAGCACCTACGAGCAGTACTTC.

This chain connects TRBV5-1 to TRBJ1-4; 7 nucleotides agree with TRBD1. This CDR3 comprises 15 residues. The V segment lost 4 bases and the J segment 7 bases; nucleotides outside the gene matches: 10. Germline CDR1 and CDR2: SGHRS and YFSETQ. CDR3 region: CASSPSGGSGEKLFF. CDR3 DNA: TGCGCCAGCAGCCCTTCAGGGGGAAGTGGTGAAAAACTGTTTTTT.

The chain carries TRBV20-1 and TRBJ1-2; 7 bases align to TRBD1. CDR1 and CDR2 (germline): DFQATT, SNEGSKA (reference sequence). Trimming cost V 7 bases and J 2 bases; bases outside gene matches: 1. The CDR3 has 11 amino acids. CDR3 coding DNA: TGCAGTGGGGGACAGAACTATGGCTACACCTTC. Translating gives CSGGQNYGYTF.

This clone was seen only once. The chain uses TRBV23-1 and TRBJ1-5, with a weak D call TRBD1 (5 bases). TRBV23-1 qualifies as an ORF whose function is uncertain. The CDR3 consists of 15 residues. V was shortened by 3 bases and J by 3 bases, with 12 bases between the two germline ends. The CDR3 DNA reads TGCGCCAGCAGTCAGCAGGGCAGGCACAATCAGCCCCAGCATTTT. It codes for CASSQQGRHNQPQHF.

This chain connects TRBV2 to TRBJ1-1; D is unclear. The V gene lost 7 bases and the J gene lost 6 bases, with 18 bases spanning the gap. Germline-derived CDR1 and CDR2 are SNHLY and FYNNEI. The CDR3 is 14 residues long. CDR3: CASTDGLSRPEAFF. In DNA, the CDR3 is TGTGCCAGCACAGACGGACTCTCTCGACCTGAAGCTTTCTTT.

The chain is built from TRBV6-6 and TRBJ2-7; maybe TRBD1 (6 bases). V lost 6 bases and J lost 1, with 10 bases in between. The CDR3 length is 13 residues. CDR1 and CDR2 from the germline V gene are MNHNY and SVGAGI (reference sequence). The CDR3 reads CASSTGTSYEQYF. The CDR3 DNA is TGTGCCAGCAGCACCGGGACATCCTACGAGCAGTACTTC.

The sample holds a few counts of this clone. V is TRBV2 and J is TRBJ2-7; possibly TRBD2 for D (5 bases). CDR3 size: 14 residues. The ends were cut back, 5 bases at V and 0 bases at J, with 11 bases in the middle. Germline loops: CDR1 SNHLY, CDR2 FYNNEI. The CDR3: CASSWTGSSYEQYF. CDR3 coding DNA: TGTGCCAGCAGTTGGACGGGGAGCTCCTACGAGCAGTACTTC.

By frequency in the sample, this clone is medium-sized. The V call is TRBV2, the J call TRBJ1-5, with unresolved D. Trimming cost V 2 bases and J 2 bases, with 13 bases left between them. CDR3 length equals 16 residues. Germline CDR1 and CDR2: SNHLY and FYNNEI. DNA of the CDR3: TGTGCCAGCAGTGAAACAGAGCCAACCGGCAATCAGCCCCAGCATTTT. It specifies CASSETEPTGNQPQHF.

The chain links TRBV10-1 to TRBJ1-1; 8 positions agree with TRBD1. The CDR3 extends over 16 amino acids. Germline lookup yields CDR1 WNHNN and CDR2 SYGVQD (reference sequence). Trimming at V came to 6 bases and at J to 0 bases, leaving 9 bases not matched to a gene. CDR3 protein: CASRPIGQGLNTEAFF. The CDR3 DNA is TGCGCCAGCAGACCAATAGGACAGGGTTTGAACACTGAAGCTTTCTTT.

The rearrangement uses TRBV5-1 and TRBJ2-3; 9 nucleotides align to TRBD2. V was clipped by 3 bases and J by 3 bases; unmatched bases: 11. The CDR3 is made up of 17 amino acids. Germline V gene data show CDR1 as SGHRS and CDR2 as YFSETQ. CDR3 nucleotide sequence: TGCGCCAGCAGCTCCTTACTGGCGGGGGGGCCAACAGATACGCAGTATTTT. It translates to CASSSLLAGGPTDTQYF.

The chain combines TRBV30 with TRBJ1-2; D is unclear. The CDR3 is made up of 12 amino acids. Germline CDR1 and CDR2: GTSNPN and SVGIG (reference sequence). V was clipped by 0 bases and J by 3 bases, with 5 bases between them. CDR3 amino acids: CAWSVRYYGYTF. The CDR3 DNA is TGTGCCTGGAGTGTACGGTACTATGGCTACACCTTC. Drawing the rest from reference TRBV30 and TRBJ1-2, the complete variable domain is SQTIHQWPATLVQPVGSPLSLECTVEGTSNPNLYWYRQAAGRGLQLLFYSVGIGQISSEVPQNLSASRPQDRQFILSSKKLLLSDSGFYLCAWSVRYYGYTFGSGTRLTVV.

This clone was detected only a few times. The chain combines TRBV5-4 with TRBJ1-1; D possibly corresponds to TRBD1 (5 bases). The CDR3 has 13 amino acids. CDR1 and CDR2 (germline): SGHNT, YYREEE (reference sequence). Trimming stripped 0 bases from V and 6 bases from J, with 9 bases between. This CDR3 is CASSLGGDAEAFF. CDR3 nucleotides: TGTGCCAGCAGCTTGGGGGGGGATGCTGAAGCTTTCTTT. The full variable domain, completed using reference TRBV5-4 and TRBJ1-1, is ETGVTQSPTHLIKTRGQQVTLRCSSQSGHNTVSWYQQALGQGPQFIFQYYREEENGRGNFPPRFSGLQFPNYSSELNVNALELDDSALYLCASSLGGDAEAFFGQGTRLTVV.